These 32 T cell receptor beta chains were all obtained from the same sample, sequenced in a study of beta chain features in type 1 diabetes. The antigens these receptors bind are not known. Findings and caveats of the study: Patients with Type 1 diabetes showed moderately but significantly shorter TCRB CDR3s in all four CD4+ subsets.

Sequencing targeted expressed TCRB transcripts, as all isolated RNA had been reverse transcribed. Profiled with immunoSEQ multiplex PCR; TCRdb holds only in-frame clones, not every one. The data hold over 300,000 clones, with roughly 8.8% observed a single time. The sequenced material came from central memory CD4+ T cells from blood. The source of these receptors is a man aged 25 to 45 with type 1 diabetes.

The V gene is TRBV5-1, the J gene TRBJ1-1, with TRBD1 matching 9 bases. V dropped 4 bases and J dropped 1; count of bases not matched to a gene: 8. Per germline, CDR1 SGHRS and CDR2 YFSETQ. CDR3 length equals 16 residues. This chain's CDR3 is CASSGAWTGENTEAFF. Here the CDR3 DNA reads TGCGCCAGCAGCGGGGCATGGACAGGGGAGAACACTGAAGCTTTCTTT.

The chain recombines TRBV18 with TRBJ2-5; 7 bases fit TRBD1. Trimming at V came to 1 base and at J to 4 bases, leaving 3 bases not matched to a gene. The CDR3 sequence is 14 residues long. The germline gives CDR1 KGHSH, CDR2 LQKENI. The CDR3 reads CASSPRGQVETQYF. As DNA, the CDR3 is TGTGCCAGCTCACCACGTGGACAGGTAGAGACCCAGTACTTC.

This clone was seen only a few times. V usage is TRBV7-9 and J usage is TRBJ1-6; 7 bases fit TRBD1. The V segment lost 5 bases and the J segment 7 bases; nucleotides outside the gene matches: 8. CDR3 length: 15 residues. The germline CDR1 and CDR2 sequences are SEHNR and FQNEAQ (reference sequence). CDR3 coding DNA: TGTGCCAGCAGCCCGGGACAGTCAATCAATTCACCCCTCCACTTT. Translating it yields CASSPGQSINSPLHF.

V gene TRBV7-9 combines with J gene TRBJ1-2; D unclear. Trimming stripped 3 bases from V and 4 bases from J, with 9 bases between. The germline V gene encodes CDR1 SEHNR and CDR2 FQNEAQ (reference sequence). The CDR3 sequence is 13 residues long. CDR3 nucleotides: TGTGCCAGCAGCTTTATACCGATCTATGGCTACACCTTC. Amino acids: CASSFIPIYGYTF.

This clone was counted a few times. The chain joins TRBV5-4 to TRBJ2-5; possibly TRBD2 for D (5 bases). Trimming took 0 bases from V and 4 from J, leaving 13 bases between them. This CDR3 region has 15 residues. Germline CDR1 is SGHNT and CDR2 is YYREEE (reference sequence). The CDR3 DNA is TGTGCCAGCAGCTTGGGGACTTTGGCAGGAGAGACCCAGTACTTC. It yields the protein CASSLGTLAGETQYF.

The chain employs TRBV11-1 and TRBJ2-4; 7 nucleotides agree with TRBD2. Germline loops: CDR1 SGHAT, CDR2 FQDESV (reference sequence). The CDR3 spans 15 residues. V lost 6 bases and J lost 0; bases outside the gene matches: 5. CDR3 coding DNA: TGTGCCAGCAGTATGGGGGGGACAGCCAAAAACATTCAGTACTTC. Its protein product is CASSMGGTAKNIQYF. The variable domain in full, completed from reference TRBV11-1 and TRBJ2-4, reads EAEVAQSPRYKITEKSQAVAFWCDPISGHATLYWYRQILGQGPELLVQFQDESVVDDSQLPKDRFSAERLKGVDSTLKIQPAELGDSAMYLCASSMGGTAKNIQYFGAGTRLSVL.

The genes are TRBV2 and TRBJ2-7; TRBD1 matches 8 bases. Losses at the gene ends were 6 bases for V and 3 bases for J; bases not matched to a gene: 4. The CDR3 contains 13 residues. CDR1 is SNHLY and CDR2 is FYNNEI in the germline V gene. CDR3 sequence: CASRRDRHYEQYF. CDR3 nucleotides: TGTGCCAGCAGAAGGGACAGGCACTACGAGCAGTACTTC.

This chain connects TRBV27 to TRBJ2-7; 9 bases map to TRBD1. The trim removed 5 bases at V and 0 bases at J, leaving 5 bases unmatched. Germline CDR1 reads MNHEY; CDR2 reads SMNVEV (reference sequence). This CDR3 has 15 amino acids. CDR3 amino acids: CASSPQGATSYEQYF. DNA for the CDR3: TGTGCCAGCAGTCCACAGGGGGCAACCTCCTACGAGCAGTACTTC.

This clone has a handful of counts. J is TRBJ2-3 and V is TRBV7-9; D remains ambiguous. From germline, CDR1 is SEHNR and CDR2 FQNEAQ (reference sequence). The CDR3 spans 14 residues. Deletions cut 5 bases from V and 0 bases from J, with 9 bases between. In nucleotides, the CDR3 is TGTGCCAGCAGCCTTCTCTCGAGCACAGATACGCAGTATTTT. As protein: CASSLLSSTDTQYF.

This chain connects TRBV6-6 to TRBJ1-2; the D is unclear. Trimming stripped 7 bases from V and 5 bases from J, with 17 bases between. The CDR3 spans 14 residues. The germline V gene encodes CDR1 MNHNY and CDR2 SVGAGI (reference sequence). The CDR3 bases are TGTGCCAGCACCCACGGGGAACAGCCATATGGCTACACCTTC. This translates into CASTHGEQPYGYTF.

The V call is TRBV6-5, the J call TRBJ1-4, with D hard to call. V shed 2 bases and J shed 0 bases, with 4 bases lying between them. The CDR3 is 14 amino acids. Germline V gives CDR1 MNHEY, CDR2 SVGAGI. In DNA, the CDR3 is TGTGCCAGCAGTTACACCACAACTAATGAAAAACTGTTTTTT. It translates to CASSYTTTNEKLFF.

The V and J genes are TRBV5-1 and TRBJ1-1; maybe TRBD1 (5 bases). CDR3 size: 15 residues. Per germline, CDR1 SGHRS and CDR2 YFSETQ. Trimming pared 1 base from V and 4 bases from J, leaving 14 bases between. CDR3 in amino acids: CASSLWAGQGTEAFF. The CDR3 nucleotides are TGCGCCAGCAGCTTGTGGGCGGGCCAGGGCACTGAAGCTTTCTTT.

This clone has more than one count but fewer than ten. V gene TRBV5-1 combines with J gene TRBJ1-6, with D tentatively TRBD1 (6 bases). Per the germline V gene, CDR1 is SGHRS and CDR2 is YFSETQ. The V end was cut by 1 base, the J end by 4 bases, with 6 bases between. This CDR3 spans 14 amino acids. CDR3 nucleotide sequence: TGCGCCAGCAGCTTGCAGGGGTATAATTCACCCCTCCACTTT. Protein sequence: CASSLQGYNSPLHF.

In DNA, the CDR3 is TGTGCCAGCAGACGCCACAGGGACGGGCCGCCCCAGCATTTT. Translating gives CASRRHRDGPPQHF. V gene TRBV6-5 combines with J gene TRBJ1-5; a weak D match, TRBD1 (6 bases). The germline gives CDR1 MNHEY, CDR2 SVGAGI. V gave up 6 bases and J gave up 9 bases, with 18 bases separating them. This CDR3 spans 14 amino acids.

This clone was counted a few times. This rearrangement joins TRBV9 to TRBJ2-1; the match to TRBD2 covers 9 bases. The ends lost 3 bases at V and 0 bases at J; junction bases unmatched: 10. Germline-derived CDR1 and CDR2 are SGDLS and YYNGEE. The CDR3 runs 18 residues. The CDR3 protein is CASSESGGTSFSYNEQFF. The CDR3 DNA reads as TGTGCCAGCAGCGAGAGCGGGGGGACTTCGTTCTCCTACAATGAGCAGTTCTTC.

This clone was seen ten or more times. Other DNA sequences within the sample encode an identical CDR3. The rearrangement joins TRBV5-1 to TRBJ1-4; TRBD1 might be the D (5 bases). Looked up from germline, CDR1 is SGHRS and CDR2 is YFSETQ. V was cut by 4 bases and J by 8 bases, with 18 bases left in between. The CDR3 runs to 15 residues. The CDR3 protein is CASSPSGPRGEKLFF. The CDR3 DNA reads TGCGCCAGCAGCCCGTCGGGGCCAAGAGGAGAAAAACTGTTTTTT.

The table lists this clone with a few counts. This CDR3 is also generated by other DNA sequences in the sample. The genes are TRBV7-2 and TRBJ1-3; D is unresolved. The CDR3 is made up of 14 amino acids. The V end was cut by 5 bases, the J end by 0 bases, with 8 bases between. The germline CDR1 and CDR2 sequences are SGHTA and FQGNSA. Here the CDR3 DNA reads TGTGCCAGCAGCCTTGGGTCCTCTGGAAACACCATATATTTT. Translation gives CASSLGSSGNTIYF.

This clone has just a few counts. In the same sample, other DNA sequences code for this CDR3. The V gene is TRBV6-1, the J gene TRBJ1-2; 9 bases match TRBD1. V trimming: 6 bases; J trimming: 5 bases; junction bases outside the gene matches: 4. CDR1 and CDR2 from the germline V gene are MNHNS and SASEGT. The CDR3 runs to 13 residues. The CDR3 loop is CASRGDRAYGYTF. In nucleotides, the CDR3 is TGTGCCAGCAGGGGGGACAGGGCATATGGCTACACCTTC.

This clone was seen only a few times. The rearrangement uses TRBV6-6 and TRBJ1-2, with D perhaps matching TRBD1 (5 bases). Trimming cost V 7 bases and J 1 base, with 13 bases left between them. The CDR3 consists of 14 residues. The germline gives CDR1 MNHNY, CDR2 SVGAGI (reference sequence). In DNA, the CDR3 is TGTGCCAGCATCGGAGGAGGGGTTAACTATGGCTACACCTTC. It yields the protein CASIGGGVNYGYTF.

This clone was counted a few times. The DNA of the CDR3 is TGCGCCAGCAGCCACGTGGACACCACGGTCAATCAGCCCCAGCATTTT. Protein sequence: CASSHVDTTVNQPQHF. The gene calls are TRBV4-3 and TRBJ1-5; TRBD1 is a possible D gene (5 bases). This CDR3 is 16 amino acids long. The ends were cut back, 3 bases at V and 3 bases at J, with 15 bases in the middle. CDR1 is LGHNA, CDR2 YSLEER, per germline.

This chain joins TRBV19 and TRBJ1-2; 7 nucleotides line up with TRBD1. The ends lost 5 bases at V and 2 bases at J; junction bases unmatched: 5. Germline V gene data show CDR1 as LNHDA and CDR2 as SQIVND (reference sequence). The CDR3 sequence is 14 residues long. CDR3 DNA sequence: TGTGCCAGTAGTCGGGACAGCGGAAACTATGGCTACACCTTC. Amino acid sequence: CASSRDSGNYGYTF.

Points on this clone: An end of the junction does not agree with germline; a read error may underlie this. The chain recombines TRBV10-1 with TRBJ2-1; D gene uncertain. This CDR3 comprises 8 residues. Per the germline V gene, CDR1 is WNHNN and CDR2 is SYGVQD (reference sequence). The CDR3 reads CASGEQFF. CDR3 nucleotide sequence: TGCGCCAGCGGTGAGCAGTTCTTC.

This clone has just a few counts. Other DNA sequences from this sample encode an identical CDR3 as well. The chain links TRBV28 to TRBJ1-6, with no clear D. The CDR3 is 14 residues long. Per the germline V gene, CDR1 is MDHEN and CDR2 is SYDVKM. The germline V and J ends were trimmed by 6 bases and 0 bases, with 6 bases remaining between them. CDR3 bases: TGTGCCAGCAGCCCCGGCTCCTATAATTCACCCCTCCACTTT. Protein product: CASSPGSYNSPLHF.

This clone has just a few counts. The chain is built from TRBV7-2 and TRBJ2-2, with TRBD1 matching over 8 bases. CDR3 size: 15 residues. V was clipped by 5 bases and J by 4 bases; unmatched bases: 6. From germline, CDR1 is SGHTA and CDR2 FQGNSA. Here the CDR3 DNA reads TGTGCCAGCAGCGTGGGACAGGCGATCACCGGGGAGCTGTTTTTT. It yields the protein CASSVGQAITGELFF.

The chain carries TRBV2 and TRBJ1-5; maybe TRBD1 (5 bases). In germline, CDR1 is SNHLY, CDR2 FYNNEI. Between the trimmed V and J ends, which lost 5 bases and 4 bases, there was a span of 9 bases. The CDR3 has 13 amino acids. CDR3 coding DNA: TGTGCCAGCAGTCGACAGCTAAATCAGCCCCAGCATTTT. As protein: CASSRQLNQPQHF.

The chain carries TRBV7-2 and TRBJ2-7; the match to TRBD2 covers 7 bases. The germline V gene has CDR1 SGHTA and CDR2 FQGNSA. The CDR3 loop spans 15 amino acids. Losses at the gene ends were 8 bases for V and 0 bases for J; bases not matched to a gene: 10. The CDR3 nucleotides read TGTGCCAGCGGAGCTAGCGGTCAAAGCTCCTACGAGCAGTACTTC. This gives the protein CASGASGQSSYEQYF.

This clone has a count of ten or more. The rearrangement joins TRBV18 to TRBJ2-7; the D gene is possibly TRBD1 (5 bases). Looked up from germline, CDR1 is KGHSH and CDR2 is LQKENI. The ends were cut back, 3 bases at V and 3 bases at J, with 6 bases in the middle. The CDR3 runs to 12 residues. This chain's CDR3 is CASSPTVYEQYF. The CDR3 coding sequence is TGTGCCAGCTCACCGACAGTCTACGAGCAGTACTTC. The entire variable domain, with the rest obtained from reference TRBV18 and TRBJ2-7, is as follows: NAGVMQNPRHLVRRRGQEARLRCSPMKGHSHVYWYRQLPEEGLKFMVYLQKENIIDESGMPKERFSAEFPKEGPSILRIQQVVRGDSAAYFCASSPTVYEQYFGPGTRLTVT.

This rearrangement joins TRBV28 to TRBJ2-5; D not certain. V was clipped by 8 bases and J by 5 bases, with 18 bases between them. The CDR3 spans 14 residues. Germline CDR1 is MDHEN and CDR2 is SYDVKM. The CDR3 DNA sequence: TGTGCCAGCCTTACCCAAGGGCAGAGGGAGACCCAGTACTTC. It is translated as CASLTQGQRETQYF. Looking up the rest from reference TRBV28 and TRBJ2-5 gives the full variable domain: DVKVTQSSRYLVKRTGEKVFLECVQDMDHENMFWYRQDPGLGLRLIYFSYDVKMKEKGDIPEGYSVSREKKERFSLILESASTNQTSMYLCASLTQGQRETQYFGPGTRLLVL.

This clone was counted many times. This chain uses TRBV9 with TRBJ1-2; no definite D call. Germline values: CDR1 SGDLS, CDR2 YYNGEE. Trimming stripped 3 bases from V and 4 bases from J, with 10 bases between. The CDR3 is 13 residues long. This chain's CDR3 is CASSDHRGYGYTF. CDR3 coding DNA: TGTGCCAGCAGCGACCACCGGGGCTATGGCTACACCTTC.

A single count supports this clone. This chain uses TRBV18 with TRBJ1-5, with 8 positions matching TRBD1. The CDR3 has 13 amino acids. The germline V gene has CDR1 KGHSH and CDR2 LQKENI. With 8 bases clipped from V and 6 bases from J, the junction kept 6 bases outside the gene matches. The CDR3 region has the DNA TGTGCCAGCACCACAGGGGGAGGTCAGCCCCAGCATTTT. Translating gives CASTTGGGQPQHF.

This clone showed up just a few times. The chain is built from TRBV4-3 and TRBJ2-7, with D possibly TRBD2 on 6 matching bases. Trimming took 0 bases from V and 0 from J, leaving 9 bases between them. Germline V gene lookup returns CDR1 LGHNA and CDR2 YSLEER. The CDR3 is 15 residues long. The CDR3 loop is CASSQDAGRSYEQYF. CDR3 DNA sequence: TGCGCCAGCAGCCAAGATGCGGGGCGCTCCTACGAGCAGTACTTC.

The table lists this clone with a few counts. The genes are TRBV7-9 and TRBJ2-3; either TRBD1 or TRBD2 may fit D (5 bases each). Germline V gene lookup returns CDR1 SEHNR and CDR2 FQNEAQ (reference sequence). V dropped 6 bases and J dropped 6 bases, with 19 bases sitting between them. This CDR3 has 15 residues. The CDR3 loop reads CASRHGTPVADTQYF. The CDR3 region has the DNA TGTGCCAGCAGACACGGGACCCCGGTTGCCGATACGCAGTATTTT.